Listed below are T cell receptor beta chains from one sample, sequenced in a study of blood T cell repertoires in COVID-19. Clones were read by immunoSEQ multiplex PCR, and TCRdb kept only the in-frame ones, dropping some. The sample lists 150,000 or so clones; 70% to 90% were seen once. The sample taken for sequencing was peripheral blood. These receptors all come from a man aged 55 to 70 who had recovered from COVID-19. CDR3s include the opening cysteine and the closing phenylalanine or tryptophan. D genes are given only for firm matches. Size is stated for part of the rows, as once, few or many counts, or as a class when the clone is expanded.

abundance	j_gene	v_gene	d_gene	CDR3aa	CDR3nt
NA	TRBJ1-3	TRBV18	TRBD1	CASSPTGALLSGNTIYF	TGTGCCAGCTCACCGACAGGGGCACTCCTCTCTGGAAACACCATATATTTT
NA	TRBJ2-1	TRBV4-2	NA	CASSGQHNEQFF	TGTGCCAGCAGTGGACAGCACAATGAGCAGTTCTTC
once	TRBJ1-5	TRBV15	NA	CATSSRFGVQPQHF	TGTGCCACCAGCTCGCGATTCGGGGTCCAGCCCCAGCATTTT
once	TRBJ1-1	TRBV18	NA	CASSPLGQGNTEAFF	TGTGCCAGCTCACCACTTGGGCAGGGGAACACTGAAGCTTTCTTT
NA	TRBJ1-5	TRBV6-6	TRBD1	CASSYGQGGSNQPQHF	TGTGCCAGCAGTTACGGACAGGGAGGTAGCAATCAGCCCCAGCATTTT
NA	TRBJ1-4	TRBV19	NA	CASSIRTLANEKLFF	TGTGCCAGTAGTATCCGGACACTGGCGAATGAAAAACTGTTTTTT
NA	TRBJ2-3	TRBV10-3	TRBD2	CAISTPWEGKRTDTQYF	TGTGCCATCAGCACGCCTTGGGAGGGGAAGAGGACAGATACGCAGTATTTT
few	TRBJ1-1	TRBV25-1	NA	CASSAQAGSNTEAFF	TGTGCCAGCAGTGCACAGGCCGGTTCGAACACTGAAGCTTTCTTT
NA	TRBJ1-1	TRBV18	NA	CASSADITGQNTEAFF	TGTGCCAGCTCAGCGGACATCACCGGTCAGAACACTGAAGCTTTCTTT
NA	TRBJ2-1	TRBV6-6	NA	CASSYGAGDNEQFF	TGTGCCAGCAGTTACGGGGCAGGGGACAATGAGCAGTTCTTC
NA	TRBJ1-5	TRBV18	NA	CASSPGAYQPQHF	TGTGCCAGCTCACCCGGTGCGTATCAGCCCCAGCATTTT
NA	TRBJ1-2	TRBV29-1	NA	CSVGGGTGFVGYGYTF	TGCAGCGTTGGGGGCGGTACAGGGTTCGTGGGGTATGGCTACACCTTC
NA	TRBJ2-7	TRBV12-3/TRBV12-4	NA	CASSLRREEQYF	TGTGCCAGCAGTTTGCGACGGGAAGAGCAGTACTTC
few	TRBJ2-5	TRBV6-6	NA	CASSYWGETQYF	TGTGCCAGCAGTTACTGGGGCGAGACCCAGTACTTC
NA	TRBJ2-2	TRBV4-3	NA	CASSRLGAVTGELFF	TGCGCCAGCAGCCGGTTGGGGGCCGTGACCGGGGAGCTGTTTTTT
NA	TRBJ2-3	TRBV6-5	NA	CASTLKGSIDTQYF	TGTGCCAGCACCCTGAAAGGGAGCATAGATACGCAGTATTTT
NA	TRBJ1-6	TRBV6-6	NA	CASRRELGNSPLHF	TGTGCCAGCAGGCGGGAGTTGGGTAATTCACCCCTCCACTTT
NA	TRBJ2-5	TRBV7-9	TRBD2	CASSPGSGGRQETQYF	TGTGCCAGCAGCCCAGGGAGCGGGGGCCGGCAAGAGACCCAGTACTTC
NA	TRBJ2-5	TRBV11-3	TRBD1	CASSFTGAETQYF	TGTGCCAGCAGCTTTACAGGGGCAGAGACCCAGTACTTC
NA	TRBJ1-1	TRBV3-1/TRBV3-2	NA	CASSQDTWAQGEAFF	TGTGCCAGCAGCCAGGATACCTGGGCCCAGGGTGAAGCTTTCTTT
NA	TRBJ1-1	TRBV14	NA	CASSQDVSGFGAFF	TGTGCCAGCAGCCAAGATGTTTCGGGTTTTGGAGCTTTCTTT
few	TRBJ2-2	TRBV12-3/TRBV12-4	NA	CASSFYTGELFF	TGTGCCAGCAGCTTCTACACCGGGGAGCTGTTTTTT
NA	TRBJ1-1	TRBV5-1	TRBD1	CASSKIPGQEGTEAFF	TGCGCCAGCAGCAAAATTCCGGGACAGGAGGGGACTGAAGCTTTCTTT
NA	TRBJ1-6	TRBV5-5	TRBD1	CASSLSGTGVSPLHF	TGTGCCAGCAGCCTTTCGGGGACAGGGGTATCACCCCTCCACTTT